This T cell receptor beta chain stems from a study of blood T cell repertoires in COVID-19. Germline-derived CDR1 and CDR2 are MNHEY and SMNVEV (reference sequence). This CDR3 is 15 amino acids long. Trimming at V came to 6 bases and at J to 4 bases, leaving 6 bases not matched to a gene. The table came from immunoSEQ multiplex PCR; TCRdb's copy has only in-frame clones and leaves some out. The table records roughly 380,000 clones, approximately 80% of them present only once. The source of this sequence is a human donor with acute or convalescent COVID-19. The donor label of this sample is uncertain. The chain uses TRBV27 and TRBJ2-2; 9 bases are a match to TRBD1. The sequenced sample was peripheral blood. The CDR3 is CASRSQGAGTGELFF. As DNA, the CDR3 is TGTGCCAGCAGGTCACAGGGGGCGGGCACCGGGGAGCTGTTTTTT.